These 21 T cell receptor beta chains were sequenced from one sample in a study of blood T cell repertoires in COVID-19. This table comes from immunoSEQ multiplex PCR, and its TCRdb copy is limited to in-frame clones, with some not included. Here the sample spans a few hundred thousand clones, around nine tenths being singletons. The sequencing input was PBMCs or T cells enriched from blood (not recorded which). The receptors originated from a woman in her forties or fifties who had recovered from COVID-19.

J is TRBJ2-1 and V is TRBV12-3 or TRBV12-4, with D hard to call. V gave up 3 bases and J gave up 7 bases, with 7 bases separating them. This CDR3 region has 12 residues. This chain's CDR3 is CASSFFGNEQFF. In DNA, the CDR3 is TGTGCCAGCAGTTTCTTCGGGAATGAGCAGTTCTTC.

DNA for the CDR3: TGTGCCAGCACCCCGAGGAGTTCACCCCTCCACTTT. Protein sequence: CASTPRSSPLHF. This chain joins TRBV28 and TRBJ1-6, with D hard to call. The V end was cut by 7 bases, the J end by 9 bases, with 10 bases between. Looked up from germline, CDR1 is MDHEN and CDR2 is SYDVKM. CDR3 length: 12 residues.

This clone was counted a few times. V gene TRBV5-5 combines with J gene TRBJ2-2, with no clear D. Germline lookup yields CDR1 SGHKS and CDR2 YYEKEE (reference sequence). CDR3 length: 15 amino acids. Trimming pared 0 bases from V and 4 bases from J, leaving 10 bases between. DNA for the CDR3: TGTGCCAGCAGCTTGGCAGGCCCGATCACCGGGGAGCTGTTTTTT. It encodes CASSLAGPITGELFF.

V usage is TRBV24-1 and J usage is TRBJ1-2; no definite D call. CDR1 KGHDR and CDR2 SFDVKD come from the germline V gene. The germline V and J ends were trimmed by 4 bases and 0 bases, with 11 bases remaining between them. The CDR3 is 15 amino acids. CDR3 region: CATSERRGTNYGYTF. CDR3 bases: TGTGCCACCAGTGAGAGGAGAGGAACTAACTATGGCTACACCTTC.

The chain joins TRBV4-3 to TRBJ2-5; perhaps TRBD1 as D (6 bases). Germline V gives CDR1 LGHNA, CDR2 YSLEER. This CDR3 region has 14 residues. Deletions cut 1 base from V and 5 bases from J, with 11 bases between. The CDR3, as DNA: TGCGCCAGCAGCCAAGCGACCAGGGGCGAGACCCAGTACTTC. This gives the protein CASSQATRGETQYF.

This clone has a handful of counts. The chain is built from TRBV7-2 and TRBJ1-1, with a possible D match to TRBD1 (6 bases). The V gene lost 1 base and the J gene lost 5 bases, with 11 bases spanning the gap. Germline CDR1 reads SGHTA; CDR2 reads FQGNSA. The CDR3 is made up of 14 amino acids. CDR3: CASSLEGVRTEAFF. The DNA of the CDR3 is TGTGCCAGCAGCTTAGAGGGGGTGAGGACTGAAGCTTTCTTT.

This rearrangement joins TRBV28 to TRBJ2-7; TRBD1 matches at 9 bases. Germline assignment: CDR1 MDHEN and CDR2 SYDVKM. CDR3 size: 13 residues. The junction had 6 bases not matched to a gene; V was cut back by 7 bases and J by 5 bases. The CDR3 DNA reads TGTGCCAGCACGTACGGGACAGGGAACGAGCAGTACTTC. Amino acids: CASTYGTGNEQYF.

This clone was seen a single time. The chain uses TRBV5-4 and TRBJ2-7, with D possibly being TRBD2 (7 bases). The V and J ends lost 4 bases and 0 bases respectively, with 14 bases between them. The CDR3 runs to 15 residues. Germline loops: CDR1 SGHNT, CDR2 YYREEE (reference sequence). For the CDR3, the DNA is TGTGCCAGCAGCGGGGGGGCAGGCAGCTCCTACGAGCAGTACTTC. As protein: CASSGGAGSSYEQYF.

This chain's CDR3 is CASSGSPSRGYTF. The DNA of the CDR3 is TGTGCCAGCAGCGGGTCTCCCTCGCGGGGCTACACCTTC. This chain connects TRBV5-5 to TRBJ1-2; D is undetermined. Germline V CDR1 and CDR2: SGHKS, YYEKEE (reference sequence). V lost 4 bases and J lost 8, with 15 bases in between. This CDR3 is built from 13 residues.

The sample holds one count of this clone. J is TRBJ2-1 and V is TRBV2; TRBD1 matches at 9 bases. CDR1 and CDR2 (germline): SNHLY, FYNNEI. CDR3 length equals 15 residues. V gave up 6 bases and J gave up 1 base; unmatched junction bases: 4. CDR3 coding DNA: TGTGCCAGCAGGTCCGACAGGGGGTCCTACAATGAGCAGTTCTTC. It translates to CASRSDRGSYNEQFF.

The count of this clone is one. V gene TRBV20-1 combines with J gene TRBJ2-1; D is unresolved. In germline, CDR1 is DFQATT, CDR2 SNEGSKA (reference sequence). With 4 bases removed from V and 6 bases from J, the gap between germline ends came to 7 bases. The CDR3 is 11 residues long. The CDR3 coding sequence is TGCAGTGCTATTCCCATCAATGAGCAGTTCTTC. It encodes CSAIPINEQFF.

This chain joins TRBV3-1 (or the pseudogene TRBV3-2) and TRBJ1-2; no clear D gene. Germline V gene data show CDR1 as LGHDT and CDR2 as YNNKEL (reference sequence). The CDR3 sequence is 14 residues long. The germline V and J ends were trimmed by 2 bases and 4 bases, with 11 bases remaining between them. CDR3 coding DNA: TGTGCCAGCAGCCAACTGGAGGGAGGCTATGGCTACACCTTC. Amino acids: CASSQLEGGYGYTF.

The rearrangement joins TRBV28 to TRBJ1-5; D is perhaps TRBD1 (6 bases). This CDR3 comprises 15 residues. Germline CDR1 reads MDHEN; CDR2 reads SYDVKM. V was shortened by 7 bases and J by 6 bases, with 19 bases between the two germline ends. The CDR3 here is CASNAGGAGGQPQHF. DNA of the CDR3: TGTGCCAGCAACGCCGGGGGGGCTGGGGGTCAGCCCCAGCATTTT.

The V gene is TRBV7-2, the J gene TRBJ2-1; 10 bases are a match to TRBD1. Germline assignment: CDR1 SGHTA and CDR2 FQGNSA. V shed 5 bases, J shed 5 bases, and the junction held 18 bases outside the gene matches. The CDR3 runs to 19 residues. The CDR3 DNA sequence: TGTGCCAGCAGCCCCAGGCGGGACAGGGGTCCCAAAAAACACAATGAGCAGTTCTTC. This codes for CASSPRRDRGPKKHNEQFF. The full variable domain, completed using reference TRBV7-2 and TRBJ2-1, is GAGVSQSPSNKVTEKGKDVELRCDPISGHTALYWYRQSLGQGLEFLIYFQGNSAPDKSGLPSDRFSAERTGGSVSTLTIQRTQQEDSAVYLCASSPRRDRGPKKHNEQFFGPGTRLTVL.

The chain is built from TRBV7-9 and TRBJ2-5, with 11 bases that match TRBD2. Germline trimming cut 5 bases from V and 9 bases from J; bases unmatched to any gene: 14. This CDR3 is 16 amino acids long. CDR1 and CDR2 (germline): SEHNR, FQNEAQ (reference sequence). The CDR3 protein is CASSPDSGGAGVAQYF. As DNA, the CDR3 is TGTGCCAGCAGCCCGGATAGCGGGGGGGCCGGGGTGGCCCAGTACTTC.

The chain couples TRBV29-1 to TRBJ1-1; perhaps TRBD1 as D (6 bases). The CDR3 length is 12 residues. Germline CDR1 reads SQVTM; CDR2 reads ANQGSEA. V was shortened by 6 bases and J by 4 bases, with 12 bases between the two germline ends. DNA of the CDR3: TGCAGCGTAGAGGGGGACCCCACTGAAGCTTTCTTT. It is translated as CSVEGDPTEAFF.

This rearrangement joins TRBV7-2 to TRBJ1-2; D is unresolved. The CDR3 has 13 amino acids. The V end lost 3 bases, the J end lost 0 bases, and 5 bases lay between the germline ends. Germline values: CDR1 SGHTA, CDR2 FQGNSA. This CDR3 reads CASSLSANYGYTF. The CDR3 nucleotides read TGTGCCAGCAGCTTGAGCGCTAACTATGGCTACACCTTC.

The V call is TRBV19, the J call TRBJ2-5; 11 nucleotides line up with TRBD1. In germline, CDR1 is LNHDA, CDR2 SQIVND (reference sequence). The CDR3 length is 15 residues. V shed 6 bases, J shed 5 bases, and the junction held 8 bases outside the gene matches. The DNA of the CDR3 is TGTGCCAGTAGCTGGGGACAGGGGGGATCGGAGACCCAGTACTTC. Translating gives CASSWGQGGSETQYF.

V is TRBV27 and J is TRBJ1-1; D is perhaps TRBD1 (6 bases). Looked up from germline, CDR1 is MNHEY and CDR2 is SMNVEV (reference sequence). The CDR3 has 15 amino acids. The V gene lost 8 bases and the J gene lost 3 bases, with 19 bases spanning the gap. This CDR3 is CASRRGGSGYTEAFF. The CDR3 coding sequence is TGTGCCAGCCGAAGGGGGGGCTCCGGTTACACTGAAGCTTTCTTT.

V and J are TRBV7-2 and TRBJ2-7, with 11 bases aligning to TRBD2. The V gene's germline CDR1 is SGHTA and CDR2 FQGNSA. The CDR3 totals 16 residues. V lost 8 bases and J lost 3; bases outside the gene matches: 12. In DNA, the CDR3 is TGTGCCAGCTCCCCCTCGGGGACTAGCGGTATCTACGAGCAGTACTTC. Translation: CASSPSGTSGIYEQYF.

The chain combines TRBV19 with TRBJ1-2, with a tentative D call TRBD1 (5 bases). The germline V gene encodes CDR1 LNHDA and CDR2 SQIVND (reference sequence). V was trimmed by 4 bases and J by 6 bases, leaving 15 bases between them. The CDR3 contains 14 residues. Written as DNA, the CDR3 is TGTGCCAGTAGTACCTCAGGGAACGTTAATGGCTACACCTTC. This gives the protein CASSTSGNVNGYTF.